This is a list of T cell receptor beta chains from one sample in a study of Ad26.COV2.S vaccination and SARS-CoV-2 variants. Generated by immunoSEQ multiplex PCR, the TCRdb table keeps only in-frame clones and is missing some. This table holds 250,000 to 300,000 clones, approximately 87% found once. The sample was peripheral blood, taken in a trial of Ad26.COV2.S vaccine versus placebo. The receptors were gathered from a person between 18 and 65 years old who received the Ad26.COV2.S COVID-19 vaccine or a placebo. Both conserved end residues are part of each CDR3. Each record gives: V gene, D gene, J gene, clone size, CDR3 DNA, CDR3 protein. The D gene is left open where the match is weak. Rows give clone size only sometimes, using once, few, many, or a class for an expanded clone.

>TRBV29-1|TRBD1|TRBJ2-7|NA
TGCAGCGTGGGGGGACAGGGCACCTACGAGCAGTACTTC
CSVGGQGTYEQYF
>TRBV12-3/TRBV12-4|NA|TRBJ2-1|once
TGTGCCAGCAGCCGCAGCGGGAATGAGCAGTTCTTC
CASSRSGNEQFF
>TRBV7-6|TRBD1|TRBJ2-7|NA
TGTGCCAGCTCCGACAGGGGGGGTAGCGAGCAGTACTTC
CASSDRGGSEQYF
>TRBV29-1|NA|TRBJ1-1|NA
TGCAGCGTTGTGTCAGGGTGGACTGAAGCTTTCTTT
CSVVSGWTEAFF
>TRBV5-5|NA|TRBJ2-3|few
TGTGCCAGCAGCTCGCAATTGCGGCTCACAGATACGCAGTATTTT
CASSSQLRLTDTQYF
>TRBV7-8|TRBD1|TRBJ1-1|NA
TGTGCCAGCAGCCGGGACAGGGGTAGGACTGAAGCTTTCTTT
CASSRDRGRTEAFF
>TRBV6-2/TRBV6-3|NA|TRBJ1-1|NA
TGTGCCAGCAGTTCCCGACAGCCTGAAGCTTTCTTT
CASSSRQPEAFF
>TRBV25-1|NA|TRBJ2-2|NA
TGTGCCAGCAAAAGGCAGGGAACCGGGGAGCTGTTTTTT
CASKRQGTGELFF
>TRBV18|NA|TRBJ1-1|once
TGTGCCAGCTCACCACAAGGCTCCGGAGGCACTGAAGCTTTCTTT
CASSPQGSGGTEAFF
>TRBV19|NA|TRBJ2-2|NA
TGTGCCAGTAGTCCTTGGGGCCGGACCGGGGAGCTGTTTTTT
CASSPWGRTGELFF
>TRBV18|NA|TRBJ1-4|NA
TGTGCCAGCTCACCCGGAGTGCCCCCGAATGAAAAACTGTTTTTT
CASSPGVPPNEKLFF
>TRBV11-3|TRBD2|TRBJ2-1|NA
TGTGCCAGCAGTCCCTCGGGACGGACTAGCGGGATTAATGAGCAGTTCTTC
CASSPSGRTSGINEQFF
>TRBV27|TRBD2|TRBJ2-1|NA
TGTGCCAGCAGTTTAAGGCTAGCGGGAGGGCCGTACAATGAGCAGTTCTTC
CASSLRLAGGPYNEQFF
>TRBV10-2|NA|TRBJ2-2|NA
TGCGCCAGCAGTGAGGAGGAAGTCGCGAACACCGGGGAGCTGTTTTTT
CASSEEEVANTGELFF
>TRBV11-2|TRBD2|TRBJ2-5|NA
TGTGCCAGCAGCTTCCGACTAGCGGGAGGGACCCAGTACTTC
CASSFRLAGGTQYF
>TRBV4-1|NA|TRBJ2-7|NA
TGCGCCAGCAGCCAAGGTGAGTGGCGTAACGCCAAACGACGAGGTTACGAGCAGTACTTC
CASSQGEWRNAKRRGYEQYF
>TRBV19|NA|TRBJ1-2|NA
TGTGCCAGTAGTATTCCTGAGGACTTGCCCTATGGCTACACCTTC
CASSIPEDLPYGYTF
>TRBV10-3|NA|TRBJ2-3|NA
TGTGCCATCAGTGAGAAAACAGATACGCAGTATTTT
CAISEKTDTQYF
>TRBV9|NA|TRBJ1-1|NA
TGTGCCAGCTCGAGGGGTGATGGCACTGAAGCTTTCTTT
CASSRGDGTEAFF
>TRBV6-2/TRBV6-3|TRBD2|TRBJ2-1|NA
TGTGCCAGCAGTGGACTAGCGGGAATAGGGTACAATGAGCAGTTCTTC
CASSGLAGIGYNEQFF
>TRBV28|NA|TRBJ1-2|NA
TGTGCCAGCAGTGCCACGGATTATGGCTACACCTTC
CASSATDYGYTF
>TRBV27|NA|TRBJ2-7|NA
TGCGCCAGCAGTTGGACCCCGGCCTACGAGCAGTACTTC
CASSWTPAYEQYF
>TRBV7-9|NA|TRBJ1-2|NA
TGTGCCAGCAGCTTAGGGGGACATAACTATGGCTACACCTTC
CASSLGGHNYGYTF
>TRBV7-2|NA|TRBJ2-1|few
TGTGCCAGCAGCTTCCAGGCAGGGGCGATAAGCTCCTACAATGAGCAGTTCTTC
CASSFQAGAISSYNEQFF
>TRBV6-2/TRBV6-3|NA|TRBJ2-1|NA
TGTGCCAGCAGTTACGCGAAGTTGCAGTTCTTC
CASSYAKLQFF
>TRBV9|NA|TRBJ2-3|once
TGTGCCAGCAGCCCTGGGAGCACAGATACGCAGTATTTT
CASSPGSTDTQYF
>TRBV3-1/TRBV3-2|TRBD2|TRBJ2-2|NA
TGTGCCAGCAGCATCGGACTAGCGGGGGGGTATACCGGGGAGCTGTTTTTT
CASSIGLAGGYTGELFF
>TRBV28|NA|TRBJ1-1|NA
TGTGCCAGCAACCCTGGGACGGAATTAATTAACACTGAAGCTTTCTTT
CASNPGTELINTEAFF
>TRBV5-1|TRBD1|TRBJ1-3|NA
TGCGCCAGCAGCTTGTCAGGGGGCTCTGGAAACACCATATATTTT
CASSLSGGSGNTIYF
>TRBV11-2|NA|TRBJ2-3|NA
TGTGCCAGCAGCTTACAAGAGGGATCAGATACGCAGTATTTT
CASSLQEGSDTQYF
>TRBV28|NA|TRBJ1-2|NA
TGTGCCAGCAGTTTCCGAGGGGTATATGGCTACACCTTC
CASSFRGVYGYTF
>TRBV12-3/TRBV12-4|NA|TRBJ1-5|NA
TGTGCCAGCAGTCTCAGGGTGACTCAGCCCCAGCATTTT
CASSLRVTQPQHF
>TRBV5-1|TRBD1|TRBJ2-1|NA
TGCGCCAGCAGCTTGGAGGGGACAGCCTACAATGAGCAGTTCTTC
CASSLEGTAYNEQFF
>TRBV12-3/TRBV12-4|NA|TRBJ1-6|once
TGTGCCAGCAGTTTAGCTGGTTCACCCCTCCACTTT
CASSLAGSPLHF
>TRBV27|NA|TRBJ2-3|NA
TGTGCCAGCAGGCGTACAGATACGCAGTATTTT
CASRRTDTQYF
>TRBV9|NA|TRBJ2-5|NA
TGTGCCAGCAGCTCGGGACTCTTCCAAGAGACCCAGTACTTC
CASSSGLFQETQYF
>TRBV11-2|NA|TRBJ1-4|NA
TGTGCCAGCAGCTTATCCCACCCCGGCAGGGCACGGGATGAAAAACTGTTTTTT
CASSLSHPGRARDEKLFF
>TRBV3-1/TRBV3-2|NA|TRBJ1-4|NA
TGTGCCAGCAGCCAAGATGTACAGGGTGGGGAAAAACTGTTTTTT
CASSQDVQGGEKLFF
>TRBV4-3|NA|TRBJ1-5|NA
TGCGCCAGCAGCCATAACAGGGATAGCAATCAGCCCCAGCATTTT
CASSHNRDSNQPQHF
>TRBV3-1/TRBV3-2|NA|TRBJ2-1|NA
TGTGCCAGCAGCCAACCCCGCGGTGAGCAGTTCTTC
CASSQPRGEQFF
>TRBV11-2|NA|TRBJ2-7|NA
TGTGCCAGCAGCCCTCGGGCCGGCCCCTACGAGCAGTACTTC
CASSPRAGPYEQYF
>TRBV5-1|TRBD1|TRBJ2-2|NA
TGCGCCACCACCGCCTCCGGGACAGGGGTCACCGGGGAGCTGTTTTTT
CATTASGTGVTGELFF
>TRBV3-1/TRBV3-2|TRBD2|TRBJ2-1|NA
TGTGCCAGCAGCCAGGAAGCGGGGAGCTCCTACAATGAGCAGTTCTTC
CASSQEAGSSYNEQFF
>TRBV11-3|TRBD1|TRBJ2-1|NA
TGTGCCAGCAGCTTAGGGGACAGCGATGAGCAGTTCTTC
CASSLGDSDEQFF
>TRBV5-5|TRBD2|TRBJ2-3|once
TGTGCCAGCAGCTTGCAACCTAGCGGCGGGACAGATACGCAGTATTTT
CASSLQPSGGTDTQYF
>TRBV5-1|NA|TRBJ2-3|NA
TGCGCCAGCAGCTTCGTCAGGGGAGCTAGCACAGATACGCAGTATTTT
CASSFVRGASTDTQYF
>TRBV11-2|NA|TRBJ2-3|NA
TGTGCCAGCAGCTCCCTAGTGGGTTACACAGATACGCAGTATTTT
CASSSLVGYTDTQYF
>TRBV4-3|NA|TRBJ1-4|NA
TGCGCCAGCAGCCAAGACAGGGTTGGTGTTGAAAAACTGTTTTTT
CASSQDRVGVEKLFF